This T cell receptor (beta chain) was retrieved from a study of CD8+ T cells in alopecia areata listed by TCRdb under 2018. In the study overall: Treated patients were enrolled in an open-label pilot trial of oral tofacitinib, 5 to 10 mg twice daily, for moderate-to-severe alopecia areata. Tofacitinib was administered for 6 to 18 months, and 6 months of follow-up off drug were then conducted to assess delayed response and recurrence. In treated patients, disease severity was measured using the SALT score, which gives the percentage of scalp surface area affected. High-throughput TCRbeta sequencing was used to examine T cell clonal expansion in alopecia areata in both the C3H/HeJ mouse model and human patients. Scalp tissue and sorted CD4+ and CD8+ peripheral blood T cells from patchy and totalis/universalis alopecia areata patients and from healthy controls were covered by human TCRbeta sequencing. Biopsies were taken from tofacitinib-treated patients at baseline and again at 4 and 24 weeks into treatment, and several of those patients also had a later scalp biopsy. Scalp clonality was compared across normal scalp (n=4), patchy alopecia areata scalp (n=8), and alopecia totalis/universalis scalp (n=8). RNA was extracted with the PAXgene miRNA kit for fixed scalp, the miRNeasy kit for PBMCs, and the RNeasy kit for mouse skin. TCRbeta CDR3 regions were amplified by immunoSEQ multiplex PCR using 35 Vbeta forward and 13 Jbeta reverse primers. The full study reports these points: TCR sequences shared between patients were less clear than in mice, possibly partly because of HLA diversity in the patient population. Scalp TCR repertoire analysis is complicated because resident alphabeta T cells in normal human skin are also sequenced, whereas mouse skin is dominated by gammadelta T cells. Many expanded lesional clones were found to persist in scalp and blood during tofacitinib treatment, and relapse after treatment cessation may be partly explained by this persistence. Scalp clonality and the number of expanded CD8+ clones among the top 100 scalp clones were significantly decreased by tofacitinib. Compared with normal scalp, lesional scalp, particularly in alopecia totalis/universalis, had higher clonality and more expanded CD8+ clones, which suggests antigenic drive. The treated cohort was small, with a single nonresponder, so links between baseline CD8+ expansion and response need larger studies.

Points on this clone: Its specific antigen is unknown. Within one base of it there is no much larger clone, and no base qualities were kept.

The trim is 2 bases for V and 0 bases for J, with a gap of 16 bases between the germline ends. Looking up the germline V gene (reference sequence) yields CDR1 LNHDA and CDR2 SQIVND. From its cysteine to its phenylalanine, the CDR3 spans 17 amino acids. Of the read, only the CDR3 DNA is kept; its 51 bases are in frame from base 1. The time point label of this sample denotes: 20 to 30 weeks on oral tofacitinib. According to the study, the label for this sample's treatment or condition signals: oral pan-JAK inhibitor, 5-10 mg twice daily. Lesional scalp punch biopsies and peripheral blood were collected from alopecia areata patients. PBMCs were separated by density centrifugation and stained for CD3, CD4 and CD8, after which CD4+ and CD8+ T cells were sorted on a FACSAria. The library came from the immunoSEQ multiplex PCR assay. RNA was extracted from all samples and reverse transcribed into cDNA as template for TCR sequencing. SuperScript III was used for first-strand cDNA synthesis, primed with a 2:1 mix of oligo-dT and random hexamers. A synthetic immune receptor repertoire was used to gauge amplification bias, and whatever bias remained was removed computationally. As for the authors' bioinformatics: After raw reads were preprocessed to remove errors, the CDR3 was defined following IMGT conventions as running from the conserved cysteine to phenylalanine. Clonality was computed by normalizing Shannon entropy by log2 of the number of productive unique TCRs and subtracting the result from 1. Scalp TCRbeta sequences were cross-referenced with sorted blood CD4 and CD8 repertoires so that the CD4 or CD8 identity of scalp clones could be inferred. Not all clones reach the TCRdb copy of this immuneACCESS table, which keeps in-frame sequences only. Checked studies attribute under half of the gap to unresolved V genes and leave the rest unexplained. V and J calls and clone size come straight from that table; D and trimming were deduced from the DNA. The sample yields 40,000 to 45,000 clones; 80% to 95% were counted once. The ten largest clones take up 18% of the sample.

This receptor chain uses TRBV19 and TRBJ2-5; confidence is insufficient to name the D gene. The source is a human donor with alopecia areata. The specimen was CD8+ T cells sorted from blood, collected at week 24, from a patient treated with tofacitinib. This receptor has the CDR3 CASSIPFGPEYQETQYF. Read as DNA, the sequence is TGTGCCAGTAGTATACCCTTTGGTCCGGAGTACCAAGAGACCCAGTACTTC. The full variable domain, with segments outside the CDR3 supplied by the reference TRBV19 and TRBJ2-5 proteins, appears as DGGITQSPKYLFRKEGQNVTLSCEQNLNHDAMYWYRQDPGQGLRLIYYSQIVNDFQKGDIAEGYSVSREKKESFPLTVTSAQKNPTAFYLCASSIPFGPEYQETQYFGPGTRLLVL.